This T cell receptor beta chain comes out of a study of cytomegalovirus exposure and HLA in healthy donors. Study outcomes and limitations: Available immune exposure information covered CMV serostatus only. The study designated roughly 160 TCR beta chains cytomegalovirus-associated.

The study ran its PCR with 60 Vbeta and 13 Jbeta primers. Data came from immunoSEQ multiplex PCR; TCRdb stores just in-frame clones and leaves some out. This table has 150,000 to 200,000 clones, over 60% appearing once. Comments on this clone: Its antigen is undetermined.

V was clipped by 2 bases and J by 5 bases, with 9 bases between them. The CDR3 runs 13 residues. CDR1 is MNHEY, CDR2 SVGAGI, per germline. The receptor was derived from a woman in her forties in good health and CMV-seronegative. This chain uses TRBV6-5 with TRBJ1-1; perhaps TRBD1 as D (5 bases). Sequencing was performed on PBMCs. The chain's CDR3 is CASSYAAGTEAFF. CDR3 nucleotide sequence: TGTGCCAGCAGTTACGCAGCAGGGACTGAAGCTTTCTTT.